This record covers a single T cell receptor (beta chain). The data originate from a study of blood T cell repertoires in COVID-19. Authors' methods: Reference gene primer amplification in the assay estimated nucleated cell counts. Only in-frame clones appear in the TCRdb table, and some are missing; sequencing was by immunoSEQ multiplex PCR. V and J calls and clone size come straight from that table; D and trimming were deduced from the DNA. The repertoire consists of approximately 480,000 clones, with about 91% occurring once and the leading ten covering around 0.92%. Germline V lookup: CDR1 KGHDR, CDR2 SFDVKD. Trimming stripped 4 bases from V and 4 bases from J, with 13 bases between. This CDR3 comprises 14 residues.

The sample was peripheral blood. The TCR sequence derives from a man in his late teens or twenties with COVID-19, enrolled during active disease. The V gene is TRBV24-1, the J gene TRBJ2-7; tentatively, D is TRBD2 (5 bases). Here the CDR3 reads CATSDPGLPYEQYF. CDR3 nucleotide sequence: TGTGCCACCAGTGACCCCGGACTTCCTTACGAGCAGTACTTC.